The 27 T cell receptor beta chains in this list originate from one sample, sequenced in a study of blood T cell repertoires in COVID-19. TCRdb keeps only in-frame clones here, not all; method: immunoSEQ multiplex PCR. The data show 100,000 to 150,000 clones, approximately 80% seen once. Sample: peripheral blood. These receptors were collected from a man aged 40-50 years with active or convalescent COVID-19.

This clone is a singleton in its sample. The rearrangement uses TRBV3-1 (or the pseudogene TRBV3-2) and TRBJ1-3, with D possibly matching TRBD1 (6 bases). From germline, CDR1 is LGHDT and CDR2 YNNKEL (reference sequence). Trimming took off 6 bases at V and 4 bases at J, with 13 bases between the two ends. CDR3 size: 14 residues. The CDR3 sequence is CASSLGGGGNTIYF. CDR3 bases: TGTGCCAGCAGTCTCGGTGGGGGCGGAAACACCATATATTTT.

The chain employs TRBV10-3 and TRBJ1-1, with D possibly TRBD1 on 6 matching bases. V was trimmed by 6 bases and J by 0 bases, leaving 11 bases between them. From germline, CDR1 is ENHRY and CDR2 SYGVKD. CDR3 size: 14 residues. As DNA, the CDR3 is TGTGCCATCAGGCACGGGACATTGAACACTGAAGCTTTCTTT. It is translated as CAIRHGTLNTEAFF.

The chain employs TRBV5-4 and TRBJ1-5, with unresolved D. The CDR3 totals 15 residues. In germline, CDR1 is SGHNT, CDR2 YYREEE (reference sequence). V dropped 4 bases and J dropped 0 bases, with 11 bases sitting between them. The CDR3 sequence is CASSPSPNSNQPQHF. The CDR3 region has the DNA TGTGCCAGCAGCCCTAGCCCGAATAGCAATCAGCCCCAGCATTTT. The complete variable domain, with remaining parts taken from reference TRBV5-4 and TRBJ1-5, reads ETGVTQSPTHLIKTRGQQVTLRCSSQSGHNTVSWYQQALGQGPQFIFQYYREEENGRGNFPPRFSGLQFPNYSSELNVNALELDDSALYLCASSPSPNSNQPQHFGDGTRLSIL.

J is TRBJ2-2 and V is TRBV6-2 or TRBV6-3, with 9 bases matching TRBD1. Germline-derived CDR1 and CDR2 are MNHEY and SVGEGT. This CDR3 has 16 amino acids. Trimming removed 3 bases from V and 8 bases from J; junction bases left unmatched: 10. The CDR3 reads CASSYPGTGMTGELFF. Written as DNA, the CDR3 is TGTGCCAGCAGTTATCCCGGGACAGGGATGACTGGGGAGCTGTTTTTT.

Written as DNA, the CDR3 is TGTGCCAGCACGACAGGAGCCCCCTACGAGCAGTACTTC. Protein product: CASTTGAPYEQYF. This chain joins TRBV28 and TRBJ2-7, with D tentatively TRBD1 (6 bases). The CDR3 extends over 13 amino acids. With 7 bases removed from V and 2 bases from J, the gap between germline ends came to 12 bases. Germline CDR1 reads MDHEN; CDR2 reads SYDVKM. The full variable domain, with the rest looked up from reference TRBV28 and TRBJ2-7, is DVKVTQSSRYLVKRTGEKVFLECVQDMDHENMFWYRQDPGLGLRLIYFSYDVKMKEKGDIPEGYSVSREKKERFSLILESASTNQTSMYLCASTTGAPYEQYFGPGTRLTVT.

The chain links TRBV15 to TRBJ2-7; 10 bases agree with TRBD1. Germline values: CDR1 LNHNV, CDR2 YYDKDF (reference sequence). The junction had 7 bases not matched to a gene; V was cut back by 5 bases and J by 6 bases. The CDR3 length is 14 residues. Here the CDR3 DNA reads TGTGCCACCAGCGGTGGGACAGGGGTGGGCGAGCAGTACTTC. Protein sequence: CATSGGTGVGEQYF.

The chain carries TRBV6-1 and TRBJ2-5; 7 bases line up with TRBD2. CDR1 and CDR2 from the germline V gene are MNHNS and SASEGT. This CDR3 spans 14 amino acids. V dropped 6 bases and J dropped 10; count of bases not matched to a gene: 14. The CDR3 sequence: CASRPTSAGGSQYF. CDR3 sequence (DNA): TGTGCCAGCAGGCCTACTAGTGCCGGGGGGAGCCAGTACTTC.

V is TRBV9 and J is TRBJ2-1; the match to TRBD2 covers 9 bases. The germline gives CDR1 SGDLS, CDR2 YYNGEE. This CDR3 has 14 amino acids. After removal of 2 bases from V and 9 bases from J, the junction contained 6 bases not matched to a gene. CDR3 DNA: TGTGCCAGCAGCGTTTTAGCGGGGGCGGGTGAGCAGTTCTTC. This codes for CASSVLAGAGEQFF. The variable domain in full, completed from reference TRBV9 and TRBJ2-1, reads DSGVTQTPKHLITATGQRVTLRCSPRSGDLSVYWYQQSLDQGLQFLIQYYNGEERAKGNILERFSAQQFPDLHSELNLSSLELGDSALYFCASSVLAGAGEQFFGPGTRLTVL.

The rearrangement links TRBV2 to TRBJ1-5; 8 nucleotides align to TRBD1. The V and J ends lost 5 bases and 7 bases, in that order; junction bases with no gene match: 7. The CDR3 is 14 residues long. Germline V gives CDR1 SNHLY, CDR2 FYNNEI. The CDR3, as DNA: TGTGCCAGCAGTACACAGGGGGGAGAACAGCCCCAGCATTTT. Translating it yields CASSTQGGEQPQHF. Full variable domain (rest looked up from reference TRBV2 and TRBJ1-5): EPEVTQTPSHQVTQMGQEVILRCVPISNHLYFYWYRQILGQKVEFLVSFYNNEISEKSEIFDDQFSVERPDGSNFTLKIRSTKLEDSAMYFCASSTQGGEQPQHFGDGTRLSIL.

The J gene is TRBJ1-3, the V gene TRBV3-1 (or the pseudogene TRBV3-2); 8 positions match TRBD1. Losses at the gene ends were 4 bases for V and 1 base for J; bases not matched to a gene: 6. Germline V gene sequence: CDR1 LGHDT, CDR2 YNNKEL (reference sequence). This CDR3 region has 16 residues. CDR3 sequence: CASSLSGTGSGNTIYF. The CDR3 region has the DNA TGTGCCAGCAGCCTCTCAGGGACAGGATCTGGAAACACCATATATTTT.

CDR3 region: CASSSPRPAGSGGQFF. The CDR3 region has the DNA TGTGCCAGCAGTTCCCCACGACCAGCGGGCTCGGGGGGGCAGTTCTTC. The V call is TRBV6-5, the J call TRBJ2-1; 7 bases map to TRBD2. The CDR3 has 16 amino acids. Trimming cost V 4 bases and J 12 bases; bases outside gene matches: 18. In germline, CDR1 is MNHEY, CDR2 SVGAGI.

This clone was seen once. The CDR3 DNA sequence: TGTGCCAGCAGCTCATGGGGGCGGACGAAGGGAGAGACCCAGTACTTC. This sequence encodes CASSSWGRTKGETQYF. The gene calls are TRBV5-6 and TRBJ2-5; perhaps TRBD1 as D (6 bases). Trimming took 3 bases from V and 4 from J, leaving 19 bases between them. Germline V gene sequence: CDR1 SGHDT, CDR2 YYEEEE. This CDR3 has 16 residues. Together with reference TRBV5-6 and TRBJ2-5, the CDR3 gives the full variable domain: DAGVTQSPTHLIKTRGQQVTLRCSPKSGHDTVSWYQQALGQGPQFIFQYYEEEERQRGNFPDRFSGHQFPNYSSELNVNALLLGDSALYLCASSSWGRTKGETQYFGPGTRLLVL.

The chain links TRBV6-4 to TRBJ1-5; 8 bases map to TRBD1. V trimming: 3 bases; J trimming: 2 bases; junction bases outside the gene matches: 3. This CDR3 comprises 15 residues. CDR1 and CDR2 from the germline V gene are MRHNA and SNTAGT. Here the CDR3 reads CASSETGGGNQPQHF. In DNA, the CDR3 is TGTGCCAGCAGTGAAACAGGGGGAGGCAATCAGCCCCAGCATTTT.

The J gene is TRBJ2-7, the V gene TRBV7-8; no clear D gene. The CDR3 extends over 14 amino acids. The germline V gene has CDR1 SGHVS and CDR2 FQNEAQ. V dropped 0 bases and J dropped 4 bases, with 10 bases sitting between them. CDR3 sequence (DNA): TGTGCCAGCAGCTTAGCTACGGTTCCTTACGAGCAGTACTTC. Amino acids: CASSLATVPYEQYF.

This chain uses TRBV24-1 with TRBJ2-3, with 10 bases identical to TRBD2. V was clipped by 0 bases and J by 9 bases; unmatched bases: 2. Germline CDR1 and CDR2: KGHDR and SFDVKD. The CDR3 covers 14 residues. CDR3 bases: TGTGCCACCAGTGATTTGCCTAGCGGGGGCACGCAGTATTTT. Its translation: CATSDLPSGGTQYF.

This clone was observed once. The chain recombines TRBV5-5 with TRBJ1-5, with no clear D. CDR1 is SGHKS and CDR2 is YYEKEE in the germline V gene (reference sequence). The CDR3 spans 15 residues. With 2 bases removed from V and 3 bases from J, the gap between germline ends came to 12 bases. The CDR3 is CASSFGGSNNQPQHF. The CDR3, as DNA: TGTGCCAGCAGCTTTGGAGGGTCTAACAATCAGCCCCAGCATTTT.

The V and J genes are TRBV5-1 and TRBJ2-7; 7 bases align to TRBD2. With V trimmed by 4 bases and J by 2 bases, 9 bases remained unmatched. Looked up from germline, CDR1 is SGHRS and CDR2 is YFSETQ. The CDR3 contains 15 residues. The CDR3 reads CASSPLSGGPYEQYF. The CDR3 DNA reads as TGCGCCAGCAGCCCGCTCTCGGGGGGTCCCTACGAGCAGTACTTC.

The chain's CDR3 is CASLDRISGNTIYF. CDR3 in DNA: TGTGCCAGTCTTGACAGGATTTCTGGAAACACCATATATTTT. V usage is TRBV19 and J usage is TRBJ1-3; TRBD1 might be the D (6 bases). Between the trimmed V and J ends, which lost 8 bases and 1 base, there was a span of 12 bases. CDR1 LNHDA and CDR2 SQIVND come from the germline V gene (reference sequence). CDR3 length: 14 amino acids.

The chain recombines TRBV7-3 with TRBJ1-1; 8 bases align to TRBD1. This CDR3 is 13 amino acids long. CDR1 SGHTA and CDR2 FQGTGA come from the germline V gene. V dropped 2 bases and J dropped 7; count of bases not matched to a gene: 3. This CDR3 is CASSLGTGGEAFF. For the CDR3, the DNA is TGTGCCAGCAGCTTAGGGACAGGAGGTGAAGCTTTCTTT.

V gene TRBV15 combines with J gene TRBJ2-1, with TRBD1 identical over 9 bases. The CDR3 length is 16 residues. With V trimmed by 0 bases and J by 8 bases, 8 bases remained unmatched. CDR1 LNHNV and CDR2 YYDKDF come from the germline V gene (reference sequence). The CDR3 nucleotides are TGTGCCACCAGCAGAGATTTGGGGACAGGGAGCGATGAGCAGTTCTTC. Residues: CATSRDLGTGSDEQFF.

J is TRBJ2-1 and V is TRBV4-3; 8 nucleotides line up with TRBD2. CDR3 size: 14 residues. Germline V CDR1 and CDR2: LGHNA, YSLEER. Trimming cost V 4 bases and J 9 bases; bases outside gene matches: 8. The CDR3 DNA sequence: TGCGCCAGCAGCCGGAGGACTAGCTCGGGTGAGCAGTTCTTC. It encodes CASSRRTSSGEQFF.

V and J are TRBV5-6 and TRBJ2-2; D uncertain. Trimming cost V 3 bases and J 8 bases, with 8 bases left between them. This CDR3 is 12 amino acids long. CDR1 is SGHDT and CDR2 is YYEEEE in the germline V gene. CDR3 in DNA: TGTGCCAGCAGCTCTGGTAGAGGGGAGCTGTTTTTT. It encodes CASSSGRGELFF.

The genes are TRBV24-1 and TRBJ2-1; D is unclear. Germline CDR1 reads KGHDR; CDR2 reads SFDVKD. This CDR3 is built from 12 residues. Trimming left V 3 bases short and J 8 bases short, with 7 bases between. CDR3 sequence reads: CATSDRLDEQFF. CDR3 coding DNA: TGTGCCACCAGTGATCGCCTAGATGAGCAGTTCTTC.

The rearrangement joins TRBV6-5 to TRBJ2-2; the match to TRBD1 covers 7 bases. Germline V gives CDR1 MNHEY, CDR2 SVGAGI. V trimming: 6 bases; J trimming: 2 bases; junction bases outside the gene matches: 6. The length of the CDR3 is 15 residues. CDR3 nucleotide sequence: TGTGCCAGCAGAGGGACAGAATCTAACACCGGGGAGCTGTTTTTT. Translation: CASRGTESNTGELFF.

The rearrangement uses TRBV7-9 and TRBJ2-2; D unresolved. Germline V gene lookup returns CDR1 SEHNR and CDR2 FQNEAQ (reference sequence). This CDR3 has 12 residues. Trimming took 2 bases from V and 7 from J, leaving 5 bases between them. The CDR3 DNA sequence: TGTGCCAGCAGCTTATCCGTCGGGGAGCTGTTTTTT. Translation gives CASSLSVGELFF.

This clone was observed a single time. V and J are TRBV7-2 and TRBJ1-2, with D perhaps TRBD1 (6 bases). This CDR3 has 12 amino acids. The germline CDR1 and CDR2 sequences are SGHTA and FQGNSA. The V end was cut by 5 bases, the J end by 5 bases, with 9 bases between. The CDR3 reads CASSPGQYGYTF. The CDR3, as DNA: TGTGCCAGCAGCCCCGGACAGTATGGCTACACCTTC.

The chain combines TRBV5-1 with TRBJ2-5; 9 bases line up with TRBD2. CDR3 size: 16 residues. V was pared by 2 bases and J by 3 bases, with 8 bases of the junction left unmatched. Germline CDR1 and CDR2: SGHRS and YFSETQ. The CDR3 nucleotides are TGCGCCAGCAGCTTCGGTAGTTTAGCGGGGGAAGAGACCCAGTACTTC. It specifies CASSFGSLAGEETQYF.